The T cell receptor beta chain under discussion was sequenced for a study of T cell responses to AZD1222 COVID-19 vaccine. Study results and caveats: Nearly half of spike-specific TCRs reportedly target unmutated variant regions. Only five or six AZD1222 recipients tested seropositive at baseline. Donor demographics were predominantly white British with a female majority; clonal diversity may be underestimated. Without day 14 samples, only post-peak T cell repertoires were studied.

The CDR3 totals 15 residues. The V end lost 0 bases, the J end lost 4 bases, and 8 bases lay between the germline ends. Germline assignment: CDR1 KGHDR and CDR2 SFDVKD. Assay: immunoSEQ multiplex PCR; the TCRdb copy retains only in-frame clones and omits some. The sample holds roughly 80,000 clones; almost 90% are singletons and the top ten take 1.2% to 1.5%. Concerning this clone: Its antigen is undetermined.

The sample in question was peripheral blood, obtained 28 days after the second AZD1222 dose. The chain joins TRBV24-1 to TRBJ2-2; no clear D gene. The TCR originated in an adult who received the AZD1222 COVID-19 vaccine. In nucleotides, the CDR3 is TGTGCCACCAGTGATTTGACCCAGAGCACCGGGGAGCTGTTTTTT. It is translated as CATSDLTQSTGELFF.